This T cell receptor (beta chain) was found in a study of patients and donors after allogeneic stem cell transplantation. The V end lost 5 bases, the J end lost 4 bases, and 6 bases lay between the germline ends. In germline, CDR1 is MDHEN, CDR2 SYDVKM. This CDR3 contains 12 residues. TCRdb re-derived calls from the RT-PCR reads in MiXCR, one entry per CDR3 protein. The sample lists some 200,000 distinct CDR3 sequences, more than 35% occurring once. This clonotype has just a few counts. The specimen was blood, either unsorted or a sorted T cell fraction (not recorded which). This chain joins TRBV28 and TRBJ1-5; D is unclear. The receptor was isolated from a human donor who was either an allogeneic HSCT recipient or a stem cell or donor lymphocyte infusion donor (not recorded which). It is not recorded whose cells these are; they may come from a transplant donor. The CDR3 nucleotides read TGTGCCAGCAGTGCTTCGAATCAGCCCCAGCATTTT. Its translation: CASSASNQPQHF.